The 5 T cell receptor beta chains in this list originate from one sample, sequenced in a study of blood T cell repertoires in COVID-19. Clones were read by immunoSEQ multiplex PCR, and TCRdb kept only the in-frame ones, dropping some. The data contain tens of thousands of clones, more than 90% of them singletons. The sequencing input was peripheral blood. The receptors originated from a human donor in a cohort sampled during active COVID-19.

This rearrangement joins TRBV7-9 to TRBJ2-1; 13 bases map to TRBD2. CDR1 is SEHNR, CDR2 FQNEAQ, per germline (reference sequence). This CDR3 has 19 amino acids. Losses at the gene ends were 5 bases for V and 9 bases for J; bases not matched to a gene: 19. DNA for the CDR3: TGTGCCAGCAGCGATCCGGGACTAGCGGGACTTGGGGCCCTTGGTGAGCAGTTCTTC. It translates to CASSDPGLAGLGALGEQFF. Full variable domain (outside the CDR3, taken from reference TRBV7-9 and TRBJ2-1): DTGVSQNPRHKITKRGQNVTFRCDPISEHNRLYWYRQTLGQGPEFLTYFQNEAQLEKSRLLSDRFSAERPKGSFSTLEIQRTEQGDSAMYLCASSDPGLAGLGALGEQFFGPGTRLTVL.

The chain recombines TRBV27 with TRBJ1-5, with D possibly matching TRBD1 (5 bases). Germline lookup yields CDR1 MNHEY and CDR2 SMNVEV (reference sequence). This CDR3 is built from 16 residues. V was shortened by 4 bases and J by 4 bases, with 17 bases between the two germline ends. The CDR3 sequence is CASSSQGYWGNQPQHF. Here the CDR3 DNA reads TGTGCCAGCAGTTCTCAGGGTTATTGGGGTAATCAGCCCCAGCATTTT.

In DNA form, the CDR3 reads TGTGCCAGCAGTGAGGCAGGAAGGGAGGTCAATGAGCAGTTCTTC. Its protein product is CASSEAGREVNEQFF. The chain has TRBV2 and TRBJ2-1; TRBD2 might be the D (6 bases). Between the trimmed V and J ends, which lost 3 bases and 6 bases, there was a span of 15 bases. The length of the CDR3 is 15 residues. CDR1 is SNHLY, CDR2 FYNNEI, per germline.

This chain connects TRBV27 to TRBJ1-4; a weak D match, TRBD1 (6 bases). Deletions cut 7 bases from V and 8 bases from J, with 17 bases between. Germline CDR1 MNHEY, CDR2 SMNVEV (reference sequence). The CDR3 runs to 14 residues. The DNA of the CDR3 is TGTGCCAGCACCCCGACAGGTTCAGAGGAAAAACTGTTTTTT. Its protein product is CASTPTGSEEKLFF. The full variable domain, in which reference TRBV27 and TRBJ1-4 provide the parts outside the CDR3, is EAQVTQNPRYLITVTGKKLTVTCSQNMNHEYMSWYRQDPGLGLRQIYYSMNVEVTDKGDVPEGYKVSRKEKRNFPLILESPSPNQTSLYFCASTPTGSEEKLFFGSGTQLSVL.

This clone was counted only a few times. The genes are TRBV7-2 and TRBJ2-1; D gene unclear. The germline CDR1 and CDR2 sequences are SGHTA and FQGNSA. The CDR3 sequence is 13 residues long. With 1 base removed from V and 5 bases from J, the gap between germline ends came to 6 bases. CDR3 amino acids: CASSLGANNEQFF. CDR3 nucleotide sequence: TGTGCCAGCAGCTTAGGGGCCAACAATGAGCAGTTCTTC.